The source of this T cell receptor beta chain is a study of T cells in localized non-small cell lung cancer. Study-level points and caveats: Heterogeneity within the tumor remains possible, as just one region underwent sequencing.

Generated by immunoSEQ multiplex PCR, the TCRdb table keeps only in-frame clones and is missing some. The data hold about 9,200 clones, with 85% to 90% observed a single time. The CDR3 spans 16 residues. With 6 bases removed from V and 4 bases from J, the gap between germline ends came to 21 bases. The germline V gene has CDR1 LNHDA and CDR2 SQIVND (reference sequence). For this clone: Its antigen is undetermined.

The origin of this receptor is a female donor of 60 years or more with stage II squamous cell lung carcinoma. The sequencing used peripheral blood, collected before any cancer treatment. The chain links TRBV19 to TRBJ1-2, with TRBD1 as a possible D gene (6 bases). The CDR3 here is CASSHSGRGRSYGYTF. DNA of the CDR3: TGTGCCAGTAGCCACTCCGGTCGGGGGCGCTCCTATGGCTACACCTTC.